This T cell receptor beta chain was found in a study of neoadjuvant anti-PD-1 for oral cavity cancer. The overall study: Around day 43, patients without progression received a fourth nivolumab dose before surgery.

Most PBMC samples had 480 ng input DNA in six replicates. TCRdb's copy holds only in-frame clones and misses some; the assay was immunoSEQ multiplex PCR. Of 30,000 to 35,000 clones listed, around nine tenths are singletons. The CDR3 has 16 amino acids. V lost 4 bases, J lost 5 bases, and 15 bases stayed unmatched. Germline CDR1 reads SGDLS; CDR2 reads YYNGEE. Patients had newly diagnosed, untreated stage II-IVA oral cavity squamous cell carcinoma. Patients had HPV-negative, locally advanced oral cavity squamous cell carcinoma. The V gene is TRBV9, the J gene TRBJ2-7; 7 nucleotides line up with TRBD1. The sample was PBMCs, taken before nivolumab (anti-PD-1) treatment. The receptor was isolated from a person aged 35-80 years with oral cavity squamous cell carcinoma. CDR3 amino acids: CASSPGQVISLNEQYF. Written as DNA, the CDR3 is TGTGCCAGCAGCCCTGGACAGGTCATTAGCCTAAACGAGCAGTACTTC.